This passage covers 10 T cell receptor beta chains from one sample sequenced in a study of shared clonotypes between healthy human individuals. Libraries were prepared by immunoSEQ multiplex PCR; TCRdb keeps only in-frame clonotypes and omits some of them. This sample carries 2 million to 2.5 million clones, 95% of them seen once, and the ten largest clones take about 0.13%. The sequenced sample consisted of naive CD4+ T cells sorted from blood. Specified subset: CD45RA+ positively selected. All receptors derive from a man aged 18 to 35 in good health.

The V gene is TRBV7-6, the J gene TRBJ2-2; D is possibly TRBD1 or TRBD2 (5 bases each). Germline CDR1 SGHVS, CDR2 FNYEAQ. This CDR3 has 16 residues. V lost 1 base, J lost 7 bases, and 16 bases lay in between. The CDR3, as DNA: TGTGCCAGCAGCTTAGAGGACGGGACGCCGATCGGGGAGCTGTTTTTT. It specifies CASSLEDGTPIGELFF.

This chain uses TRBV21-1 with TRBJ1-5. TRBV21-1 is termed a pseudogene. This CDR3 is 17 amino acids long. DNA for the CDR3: TGTGCCAGCAGCAAATCTTCCCCGGGCCAGCTCAATCAGCCCCAGCATTTT. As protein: CASSKSSPGQLNQPQHF.

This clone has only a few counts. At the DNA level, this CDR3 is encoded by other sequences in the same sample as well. This chain's CDR3 is CASSSVSGANVLTF. For the CDR3, the DNA is TGTGCCAGCAGTTCGGTCTCTGGGGCCAACGTCCTGACTTTC. The chain uses TRBV27 and TRBJ2-6; D call uncertain. Germline CDR1 MNHEY, CDR2 SMNVEV (reference sequence). Trimming took 4 bases from V and 0 from J, leaving 4 bases between them. The CDR3 extends over 14 amino acids.

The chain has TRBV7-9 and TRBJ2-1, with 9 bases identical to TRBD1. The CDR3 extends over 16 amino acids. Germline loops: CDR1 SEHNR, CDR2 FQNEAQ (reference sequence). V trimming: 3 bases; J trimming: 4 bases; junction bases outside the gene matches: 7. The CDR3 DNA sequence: TGTGCCAGCAGCTTGGGTCTGGGACAGGGATACAATGAGCAGTTCTTC. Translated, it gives CASSLGLGQGYNEQFF.

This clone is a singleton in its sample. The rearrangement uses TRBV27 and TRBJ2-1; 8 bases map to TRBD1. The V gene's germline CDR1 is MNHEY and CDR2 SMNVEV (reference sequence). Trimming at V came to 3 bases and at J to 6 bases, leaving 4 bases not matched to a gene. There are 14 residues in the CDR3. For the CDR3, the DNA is TGTGCCAGCAGTTTCGGACAGGGCGCCAATGAGCAGTTCTTC. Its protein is CASSFGQGANEQFF.

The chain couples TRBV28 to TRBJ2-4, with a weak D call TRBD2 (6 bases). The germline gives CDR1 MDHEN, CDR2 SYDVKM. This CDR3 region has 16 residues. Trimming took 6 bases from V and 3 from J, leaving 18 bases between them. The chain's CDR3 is CASRPRTTALKNIQYF. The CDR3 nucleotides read TGTGCCAGCAGACCTCGGACTACCGCGCTCAAAAACATTCAGTACTTC.

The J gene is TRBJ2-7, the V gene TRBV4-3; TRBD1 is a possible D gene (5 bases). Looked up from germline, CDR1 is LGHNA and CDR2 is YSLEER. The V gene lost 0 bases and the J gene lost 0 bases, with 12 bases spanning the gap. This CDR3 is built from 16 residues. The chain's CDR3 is CASSQELDKSSYEQYF. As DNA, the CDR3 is TGCGCCAGCAGCCAAGAATTGGACAAGAGCTCCTACGAGCAGTACTTC.

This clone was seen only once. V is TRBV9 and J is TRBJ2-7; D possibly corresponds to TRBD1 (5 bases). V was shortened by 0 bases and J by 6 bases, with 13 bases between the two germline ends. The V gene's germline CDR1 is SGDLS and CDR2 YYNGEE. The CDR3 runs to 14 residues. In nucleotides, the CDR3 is TGTGCCAGCAGCGTAGGAGTGCAAGGGGTCGAGCAGTACTTC. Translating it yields CASSVGVQGVEQYF.

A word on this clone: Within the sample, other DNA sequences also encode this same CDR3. The DNA for the CDR3 is TGTGCCAGCAGTTACGGGGACAATTCACCCCTCCACTTT. Its protein product is CASSYGDNSPLHF. The V gene is TRBV6-5, the J gene TRBJ1-6; possible D gene TRBD1, 5 bases. V shed 2 bases and J shed 7 bases, with 6 bases lying between them. CDR1 and CDR2 from the germline V gene are MNHEY and SVGAGI. The CDR3 runs 13 residues.

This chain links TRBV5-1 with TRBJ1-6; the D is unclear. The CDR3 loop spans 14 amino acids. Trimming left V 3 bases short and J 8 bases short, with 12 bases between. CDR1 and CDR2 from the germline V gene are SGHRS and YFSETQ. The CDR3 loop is CASSWGGNDSPLHF. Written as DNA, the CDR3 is TGCGCCAGCAGCTGGGGAGGGAACGATTCACCCCTCCACTTT.